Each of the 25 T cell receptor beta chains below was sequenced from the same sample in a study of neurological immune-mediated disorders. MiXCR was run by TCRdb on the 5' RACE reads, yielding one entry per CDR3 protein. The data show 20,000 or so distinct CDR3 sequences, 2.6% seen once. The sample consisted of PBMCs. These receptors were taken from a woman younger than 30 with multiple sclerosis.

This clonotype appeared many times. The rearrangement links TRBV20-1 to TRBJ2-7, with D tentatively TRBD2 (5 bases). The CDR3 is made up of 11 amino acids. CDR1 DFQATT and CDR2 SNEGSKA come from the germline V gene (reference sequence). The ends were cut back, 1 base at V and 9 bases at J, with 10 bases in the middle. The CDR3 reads CSARVSDRQYV. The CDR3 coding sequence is TGCAGTGCTAGAGTTAGCGATCGGCAGTACGTC.

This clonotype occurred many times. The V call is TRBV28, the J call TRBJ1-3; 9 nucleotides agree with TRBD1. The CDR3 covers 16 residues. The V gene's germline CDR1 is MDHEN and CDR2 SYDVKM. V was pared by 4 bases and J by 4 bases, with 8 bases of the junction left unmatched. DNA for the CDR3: TGTGCCAGCAGTTCCGCCGGGACAGGGTTCGGAAACACCATATATTTT. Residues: CASSSAGTGFGNTIYF. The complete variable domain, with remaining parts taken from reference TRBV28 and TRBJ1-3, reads DVKVTQSSRYLVKRTGEKVFLECVQDMDHENMFWYRQDPGLGLRLIYFSYDVKMKEKGDIPEGYSVSREKKERFSLILESASTNQTSMYLCASSSAGTGFGNTIYFGEGSWLTVV.

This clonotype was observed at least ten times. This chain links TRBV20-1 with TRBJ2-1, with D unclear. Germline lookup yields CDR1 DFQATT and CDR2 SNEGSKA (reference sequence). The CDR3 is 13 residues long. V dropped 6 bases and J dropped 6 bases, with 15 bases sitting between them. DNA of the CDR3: TGCAGTGCCAGACGGGCTTCGGGCAATGAGCAGTTCTTC. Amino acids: CSARRASGNEQFF.

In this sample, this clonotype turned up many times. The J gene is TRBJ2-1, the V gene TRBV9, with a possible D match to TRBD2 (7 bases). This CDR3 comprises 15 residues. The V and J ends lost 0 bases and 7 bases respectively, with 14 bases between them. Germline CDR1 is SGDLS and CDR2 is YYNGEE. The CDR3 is CASSVGGGAANEQFF. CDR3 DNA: TGTGCCAGCAGCGTAGGAGGGGGGGCGGCGAATGAGCAGTTCTTC.

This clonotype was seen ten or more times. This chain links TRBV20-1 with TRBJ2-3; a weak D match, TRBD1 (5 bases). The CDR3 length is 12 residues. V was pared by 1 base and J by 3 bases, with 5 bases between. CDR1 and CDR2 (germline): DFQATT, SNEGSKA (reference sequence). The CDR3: CSARGQTDTQYF. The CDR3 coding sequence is TGCAGTGCTAGAGGACAGACAGATACGCAGTATTTT.

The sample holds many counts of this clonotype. CDR3 sequence: CSARGQGTEKLFF. The CDR3 DNA follows: TGCAGTGCTAGAGGCCAGGGCACGGAAAAACTGTTTTTT. The rearrangement uses TRBV20-1 and TRBJ1-4, with D tentatively TRBD1 (5 bases). The germline CDR1 and CDR2 sequences are DFQATT and SNEGSKA (reference sequence). The V end was cut by 1 base, the J end by 8 bases, with 11 bases between. The CDR3 is 13 amino acids.

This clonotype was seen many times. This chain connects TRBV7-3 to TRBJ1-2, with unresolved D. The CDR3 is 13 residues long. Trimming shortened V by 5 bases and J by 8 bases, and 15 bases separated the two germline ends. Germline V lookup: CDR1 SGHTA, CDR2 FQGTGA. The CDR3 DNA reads TGTGCCAGCAGCCCAGGACCGGCTGACGGCTACACCTTC. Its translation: CASSPGPADGYTF.

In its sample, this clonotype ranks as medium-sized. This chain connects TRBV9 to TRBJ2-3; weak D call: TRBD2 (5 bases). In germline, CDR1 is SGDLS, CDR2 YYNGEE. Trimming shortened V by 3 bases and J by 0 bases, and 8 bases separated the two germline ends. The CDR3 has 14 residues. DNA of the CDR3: TGTGCCAGCAGCGCCTCGGGGAGCACAGATACGCAGTATTTT. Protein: CASSASGSTDTQYF.

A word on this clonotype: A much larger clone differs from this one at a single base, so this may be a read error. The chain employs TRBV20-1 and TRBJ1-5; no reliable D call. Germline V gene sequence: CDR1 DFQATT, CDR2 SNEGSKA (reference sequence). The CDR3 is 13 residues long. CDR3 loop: CGATSRIRGPQHF. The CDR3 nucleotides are TGCGGTGCTACCTCCCGGATCAGAGGTCCCCAGCATTTT.

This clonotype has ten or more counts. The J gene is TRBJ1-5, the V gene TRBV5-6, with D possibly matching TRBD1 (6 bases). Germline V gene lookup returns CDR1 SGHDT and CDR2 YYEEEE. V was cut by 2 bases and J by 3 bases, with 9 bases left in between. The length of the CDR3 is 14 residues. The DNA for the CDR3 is TGTGCCAGCAGCTTAGGACAGTACAATCAGCCCCAGCATTTT. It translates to CASSLGQYNQPQHF.

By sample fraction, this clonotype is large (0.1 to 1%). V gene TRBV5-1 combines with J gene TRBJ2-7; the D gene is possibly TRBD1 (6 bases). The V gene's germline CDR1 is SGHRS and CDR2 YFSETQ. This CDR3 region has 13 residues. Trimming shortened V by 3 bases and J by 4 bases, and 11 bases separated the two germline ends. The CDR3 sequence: CASSWDKPYEQYF. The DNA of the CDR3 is TGCGCCAGCAGCTGGGACAAGCCTTACGAGCAGTACTTC.

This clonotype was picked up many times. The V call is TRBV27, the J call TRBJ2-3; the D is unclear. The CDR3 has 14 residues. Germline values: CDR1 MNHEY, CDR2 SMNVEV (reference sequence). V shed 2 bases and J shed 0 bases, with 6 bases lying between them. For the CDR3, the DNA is TGTGCCAGCAGTTTACGCCAAAGCACAGATACGCAGTATTTT. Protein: CASSLRQSTDTQYF.

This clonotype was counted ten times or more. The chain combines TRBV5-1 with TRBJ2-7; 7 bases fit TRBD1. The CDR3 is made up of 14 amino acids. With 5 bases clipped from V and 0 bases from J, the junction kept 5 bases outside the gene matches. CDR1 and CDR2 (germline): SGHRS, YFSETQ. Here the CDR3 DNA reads TGCGCCAGCAGATGGACAGGCCTCTCCTACGAGCAGTACTTC. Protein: CASRWTGLSYEQYF.

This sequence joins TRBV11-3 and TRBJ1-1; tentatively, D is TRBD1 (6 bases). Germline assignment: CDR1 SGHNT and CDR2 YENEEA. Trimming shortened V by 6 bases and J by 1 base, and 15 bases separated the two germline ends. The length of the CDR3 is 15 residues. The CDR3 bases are TGTGCCAGCAGGAAGCAGACAGGAGGGAACACTGAAGCTTTCTTT. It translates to CASRKQTGGNTEAFF. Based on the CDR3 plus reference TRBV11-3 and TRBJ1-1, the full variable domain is EAGVVQSPRYKIIEKKQPVAFWCNPISGHNTLYWYLQNLGQGPELLIRYENEEAVDDSQLPKDRFSAERLKGVDSTLKIQPAELGDSAVYLCASRKQTGGNTEAFFGQGTRLTVV.

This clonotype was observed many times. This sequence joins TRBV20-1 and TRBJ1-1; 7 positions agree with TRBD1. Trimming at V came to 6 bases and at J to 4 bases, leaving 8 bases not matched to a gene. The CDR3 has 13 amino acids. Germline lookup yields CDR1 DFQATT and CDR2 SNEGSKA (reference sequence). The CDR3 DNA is TGCAGTGCCAAAAAGGGGGCGGGCACTGAAGCTTTCTTT. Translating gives CSAKKGAGTEAFF.

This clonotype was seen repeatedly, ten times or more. CDR3 amino acids: CASSLEVRVRTGELFF. In DNA form, the CDR3 reads TGTGCCAGCAGCCTTGAGGTCAGGGTGAGAACCGGGGAGCTGTTTTTT. The V call is TRBV7-9, the J call TRBJ2-2; maybe TRBD1 (5 bases). Germline V gene data show CDR1 as SEHNR and CDR2 as FQNEAQ (reference sequence). V dropped 5 bases and J dropped 5 bases, with 18 bases sitting between them. The CDR3 loop spans 16 amino acids.

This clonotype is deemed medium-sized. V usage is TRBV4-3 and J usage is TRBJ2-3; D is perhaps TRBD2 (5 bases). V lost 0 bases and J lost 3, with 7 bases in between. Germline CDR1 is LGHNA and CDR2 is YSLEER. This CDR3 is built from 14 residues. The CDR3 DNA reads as TGCGCCAGCAGCCAAGATACGGGAACAGATACGCAGTATTTT. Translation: CASSQDTGTDTQYF.

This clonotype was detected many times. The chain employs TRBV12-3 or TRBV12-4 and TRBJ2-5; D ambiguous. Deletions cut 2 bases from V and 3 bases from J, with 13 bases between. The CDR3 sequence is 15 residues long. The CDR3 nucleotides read TGTGCCAGCAGTTTATTTGTCCTCGGCGAAGAGACCCAGTACTTC. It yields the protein CASSLFVLGEETQYF.

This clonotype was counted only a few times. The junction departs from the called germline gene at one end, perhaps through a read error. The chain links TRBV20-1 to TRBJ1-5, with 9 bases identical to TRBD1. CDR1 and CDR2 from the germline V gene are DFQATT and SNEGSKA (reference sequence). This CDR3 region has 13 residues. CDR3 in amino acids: CSARERDREPQNF. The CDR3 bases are TGCAGTGCTAGGGAACGGGACAGGGAGCCCCAGAATTTT.

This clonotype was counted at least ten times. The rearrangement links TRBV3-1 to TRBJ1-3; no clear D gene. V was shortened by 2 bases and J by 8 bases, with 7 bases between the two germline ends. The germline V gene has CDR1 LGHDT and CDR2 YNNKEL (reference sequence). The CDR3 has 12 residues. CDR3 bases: TGTGCCAGCAGCCAAAAGGATCACACCATATATTTT. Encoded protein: CASSQKDHTIYF.

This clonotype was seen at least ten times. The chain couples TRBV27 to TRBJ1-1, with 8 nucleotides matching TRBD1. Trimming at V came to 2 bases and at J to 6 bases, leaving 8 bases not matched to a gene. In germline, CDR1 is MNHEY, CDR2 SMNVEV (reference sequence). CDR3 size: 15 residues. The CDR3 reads CASSLIGDRMPEAFF. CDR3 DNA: TGTGCCAGCAGTTTAATAGGGGACAGGATGCCTGAAGCTTTCTTT.

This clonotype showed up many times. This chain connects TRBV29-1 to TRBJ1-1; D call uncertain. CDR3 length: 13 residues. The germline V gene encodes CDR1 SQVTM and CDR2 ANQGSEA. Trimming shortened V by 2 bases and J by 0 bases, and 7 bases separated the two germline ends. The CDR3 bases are TGCAGCGTTGAAACGGCTTTGAACACTGAAGCTTTCTTT. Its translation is CSVETALNTEAFF.

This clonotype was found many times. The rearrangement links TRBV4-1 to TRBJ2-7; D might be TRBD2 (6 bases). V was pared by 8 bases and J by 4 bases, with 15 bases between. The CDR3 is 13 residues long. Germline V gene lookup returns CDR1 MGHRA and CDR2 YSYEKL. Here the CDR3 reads CASPVREVYEQYF. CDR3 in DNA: TGCGCCAGCCCGGTGAGGGAGGTGTACGAGCAGTACTTC.

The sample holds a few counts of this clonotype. CDR3 in DNA: TGTGCCGCGGGACAGGGATACCGCGGGCAGCCCCAGCATTTT. Protein product: CAAGQGYRGQPQHF. This chain connects TRBV24-1 to TRBJ1-5; TRBD1 matches 9 bases. Germline CDR1 and CDR2: KGHDR and SFDVKD. V trimming: 12 bases; J trimming: 7 bases; junction bases outside the gene matches: 12. The CDR3 length is 14 residues.

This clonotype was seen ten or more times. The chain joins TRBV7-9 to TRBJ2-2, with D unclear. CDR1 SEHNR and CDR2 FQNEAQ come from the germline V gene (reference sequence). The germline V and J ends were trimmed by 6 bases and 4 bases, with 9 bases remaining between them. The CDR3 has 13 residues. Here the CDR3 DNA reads TGTGCCAGCAGTCCGGTCGTCACCGGGGAGCTGTTTTTT. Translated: CASSPVVTGELFF.